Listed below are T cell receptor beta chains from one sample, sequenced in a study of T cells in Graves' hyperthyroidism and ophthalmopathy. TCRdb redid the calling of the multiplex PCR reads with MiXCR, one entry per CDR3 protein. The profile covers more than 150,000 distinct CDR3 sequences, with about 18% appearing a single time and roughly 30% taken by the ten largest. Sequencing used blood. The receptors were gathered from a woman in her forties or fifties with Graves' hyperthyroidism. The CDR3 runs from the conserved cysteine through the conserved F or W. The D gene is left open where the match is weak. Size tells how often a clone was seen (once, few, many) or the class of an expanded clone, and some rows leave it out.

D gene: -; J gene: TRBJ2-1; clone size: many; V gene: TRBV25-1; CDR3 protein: CASSVLLGGENNEQFF; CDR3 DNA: TGTGCCAGCAGTGTTCTCCTGGGGGGTGAAAACAATGAGCAGTTCTTC
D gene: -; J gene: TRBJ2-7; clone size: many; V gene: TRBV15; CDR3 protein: CATSRGLGSYEQYF; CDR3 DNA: TGTGCCACCAGCAGAGGTCTAGGCTCCTACGAGCAGTACTTC
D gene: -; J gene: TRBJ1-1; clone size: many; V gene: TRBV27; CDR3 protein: CASSSAVGTMNTEAFF; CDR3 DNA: TGTGCCAGCAGTTCCGCCGTCGGGACCATGAACACTGAAGCTTTCTTT
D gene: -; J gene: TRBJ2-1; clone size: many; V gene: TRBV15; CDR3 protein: CATSGGGVGNGEQFF; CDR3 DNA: TGTGCCACCAGCGGAGGGGGAGTGGGGAATGGCGAGCAGTTCTTC
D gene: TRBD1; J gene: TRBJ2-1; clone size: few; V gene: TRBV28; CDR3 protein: CASSSLTGNMNEQFF; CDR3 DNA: TGTGCCAGCAGTTCATTGACAGGGAATATGAATGAGCAGTTCTTC
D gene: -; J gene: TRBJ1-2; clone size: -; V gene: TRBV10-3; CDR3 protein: CASTSGGPYGYTF; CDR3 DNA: TGTGCCAGCACCTCTGGAGGTCCTTATGGCTACACCTTC
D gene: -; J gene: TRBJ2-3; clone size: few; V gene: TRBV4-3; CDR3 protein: CASSQDLTYVQADTQYF; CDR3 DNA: TGCGCCAGCAGCCAAGATCTGACCTACGTTCAGGCAGATACGCAGTATTTT
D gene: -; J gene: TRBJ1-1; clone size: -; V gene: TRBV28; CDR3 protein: CASRPTRGNTEAFF; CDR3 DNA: TGTGCCAGCAGGCCAACGAGGGGGAACACTGAAGCTTTCTTT
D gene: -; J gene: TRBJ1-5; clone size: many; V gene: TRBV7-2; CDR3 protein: CASSEQGHQPQHF; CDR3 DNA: TGTGCCAGCAGCGAACAGGGCCATCAGCCCCAGCATTTT
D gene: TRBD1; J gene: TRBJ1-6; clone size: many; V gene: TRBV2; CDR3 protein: CASRGTGGGNSPLHF; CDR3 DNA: TGTGCCAGCAGGGGGACAGGGGGCGGGAATTCACCCCTCCACTTT
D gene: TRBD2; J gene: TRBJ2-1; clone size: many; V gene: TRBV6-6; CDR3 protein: CASSYSKTNSGGRNEQFF; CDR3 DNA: TGTGCCAGCAGTTACTCTAAGACGAATAGCGGGGGTAGGAATGAGCAGTTCTTC
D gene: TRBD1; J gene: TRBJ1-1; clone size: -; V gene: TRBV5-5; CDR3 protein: CASRETGGLGTEAFF; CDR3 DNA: TGTGCCAGCAGAGAGACAGGGGGTTTGGGCACTGAAGCTTTCTTT
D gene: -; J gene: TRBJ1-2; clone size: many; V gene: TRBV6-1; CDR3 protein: CASSGGQRDKNYGYTF; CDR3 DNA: TGTGCCAGCAGTGGAGGACAGCGAGATAAAAACTATGGCTACACCTTC
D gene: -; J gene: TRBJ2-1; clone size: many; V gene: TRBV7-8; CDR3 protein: CASSSDGTKYNEQFF; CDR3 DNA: TGTGCCAGCAGTTCGGACGGGACCAAATACAATGAGCAGTTCTTC
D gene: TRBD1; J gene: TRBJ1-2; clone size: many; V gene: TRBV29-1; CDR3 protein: CSVVVQGQGGGYTF; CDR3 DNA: TGCAGCGTTGTAGTGCAGGGACAGGGGGGAGGCTACACCTTC
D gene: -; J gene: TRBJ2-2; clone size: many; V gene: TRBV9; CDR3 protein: CASSAIYNTGELFF; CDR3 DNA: TGTGCCAGCAGCGCGATTTATAACACCGGGGAGCTGTTTTTT
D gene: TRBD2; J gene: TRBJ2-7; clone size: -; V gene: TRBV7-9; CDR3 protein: CASSGLASSYEQYF; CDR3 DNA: TGTGCCAGCAGCGGACTAGCATCTTCCTACGAGCAGTACTTC
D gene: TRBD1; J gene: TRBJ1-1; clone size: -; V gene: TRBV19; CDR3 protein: CASSIGQASRRIF; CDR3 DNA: TGTGCCAGTAGTATCGGACAGGCGTCCAGGCGGATCTTT
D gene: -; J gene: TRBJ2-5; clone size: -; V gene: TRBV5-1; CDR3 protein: CASSLLYQETQYF; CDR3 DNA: TGCGCCAGCTCCCTCTTGTACCAAGAGACCCAGTACTTC
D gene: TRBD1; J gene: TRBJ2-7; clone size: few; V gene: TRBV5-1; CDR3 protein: CASSFPRDRVYEQYF; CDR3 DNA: TGCGCCAGCAGCTTCCCAAGGGACAGGGTCTACGAGCAGTACTTC
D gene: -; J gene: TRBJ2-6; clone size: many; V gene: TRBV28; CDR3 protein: CASSLWASGANVLTF; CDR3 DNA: TGTGCCAGCAGTTTGTGGGCCTCTGGGGCCAACGTCCTGACTTTC
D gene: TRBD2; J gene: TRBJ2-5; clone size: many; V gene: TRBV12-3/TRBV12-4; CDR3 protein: CASSFAGGPGYRETQYF; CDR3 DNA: TGTGCCAGCAGTTTTGCGGGGGGGCCTGGGTATCGAGAGACCCAGTACTTC
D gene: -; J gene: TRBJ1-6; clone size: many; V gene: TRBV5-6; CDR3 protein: CASSWRSSSSPLHF; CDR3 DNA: TGTGCCAGCAGCTGGCGAAGTAGTAGTTCACCCCTCCACTTT
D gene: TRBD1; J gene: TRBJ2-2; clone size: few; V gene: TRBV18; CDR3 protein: CASSTGLNTGELFF; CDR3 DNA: TGTGCCAGCTCGACAGGGTTGAACACCGGGGAGCTGTTTTTT
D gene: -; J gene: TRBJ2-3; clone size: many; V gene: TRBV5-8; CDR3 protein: CASSLEGAGDTQYF; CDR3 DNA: TGTGCCAGCAGCTTGGAAGGGGCGGGAGATACGCAGTATTTT
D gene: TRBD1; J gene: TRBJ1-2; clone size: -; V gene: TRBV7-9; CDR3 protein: CASSHRDRGVAGYTF; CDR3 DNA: TGTGCCAGCAGCCACCGGGACAGGGGTGTGGCGGGCTACACCTTC